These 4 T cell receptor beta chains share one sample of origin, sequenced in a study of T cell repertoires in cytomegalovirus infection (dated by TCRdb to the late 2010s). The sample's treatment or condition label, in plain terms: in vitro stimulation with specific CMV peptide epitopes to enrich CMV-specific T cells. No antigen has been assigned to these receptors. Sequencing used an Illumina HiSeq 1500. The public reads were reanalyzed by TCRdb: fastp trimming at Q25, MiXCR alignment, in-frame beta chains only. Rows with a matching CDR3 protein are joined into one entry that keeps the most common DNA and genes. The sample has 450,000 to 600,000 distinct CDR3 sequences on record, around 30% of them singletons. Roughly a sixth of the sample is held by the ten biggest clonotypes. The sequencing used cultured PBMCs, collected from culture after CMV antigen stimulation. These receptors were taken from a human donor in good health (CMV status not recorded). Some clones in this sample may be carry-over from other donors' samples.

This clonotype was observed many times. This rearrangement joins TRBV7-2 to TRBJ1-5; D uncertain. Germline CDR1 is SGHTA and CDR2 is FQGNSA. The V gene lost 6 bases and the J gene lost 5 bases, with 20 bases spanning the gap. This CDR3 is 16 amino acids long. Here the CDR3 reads CASSSPMGRPYQPQHF. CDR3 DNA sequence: TGTGCCAGCAGTTCACCGATGGGGAGACCATATCAGCCCCAGCATTTT.

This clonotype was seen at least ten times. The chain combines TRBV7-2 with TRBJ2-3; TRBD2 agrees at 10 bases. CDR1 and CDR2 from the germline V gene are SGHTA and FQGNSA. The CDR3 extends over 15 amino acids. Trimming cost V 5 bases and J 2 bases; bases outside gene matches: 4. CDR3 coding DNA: TGTGCCAGCAGCATTCTAGCGGGGGCCACAGATACGCAGTATTTT. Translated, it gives CASSILAGATDTQYF.

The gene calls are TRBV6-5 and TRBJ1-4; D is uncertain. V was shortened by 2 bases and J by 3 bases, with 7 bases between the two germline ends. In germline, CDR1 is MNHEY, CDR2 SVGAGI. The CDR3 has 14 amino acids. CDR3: CASSYRQPNEKLFF. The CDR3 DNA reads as TGTGCCAGCAGTTACCGCCAGCCTAATGAAAAACTGTTTTTT.

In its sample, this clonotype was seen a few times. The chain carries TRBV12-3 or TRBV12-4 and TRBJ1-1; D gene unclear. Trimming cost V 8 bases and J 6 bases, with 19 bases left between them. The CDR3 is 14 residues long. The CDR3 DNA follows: TGTGCCAGCTCCCGCCGGCGCGTGGGTTCTGAAGCTTTCTTT. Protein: CASSRRRVGSEAFF.